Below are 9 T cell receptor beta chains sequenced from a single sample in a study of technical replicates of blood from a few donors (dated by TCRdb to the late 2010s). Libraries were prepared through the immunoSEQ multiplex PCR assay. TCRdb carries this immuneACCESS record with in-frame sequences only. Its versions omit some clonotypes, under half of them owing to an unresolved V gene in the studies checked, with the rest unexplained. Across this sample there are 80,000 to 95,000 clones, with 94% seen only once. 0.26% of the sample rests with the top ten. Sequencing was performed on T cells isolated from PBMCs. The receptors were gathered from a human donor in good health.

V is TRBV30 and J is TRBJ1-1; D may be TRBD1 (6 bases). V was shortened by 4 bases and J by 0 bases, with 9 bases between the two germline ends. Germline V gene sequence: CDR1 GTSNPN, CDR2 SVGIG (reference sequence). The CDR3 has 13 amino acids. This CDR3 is CAWKRTVNTEAFF. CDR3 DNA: TGTGCCTGGAAAAGGACAGTGAACACTGAAGCTTTCTTT.

This chain's CDR3 is CASTGQGLTNEKLFF. The CDR3 region has the DNA TGTGCCAGCACAGGACAGGGCTTAACTAATGAAAAACTGTTTTTT. The V gene is TRBV6-1, the J gene TRBJ1-4; 8 nucleotides agree with TRBD1. V was clipped by 7 bases and J by 1 base; unmatched bases: 5. The CDR3 has 15 amino acids. Germline CDR1 MNHNS, CDR2 SASEGT.

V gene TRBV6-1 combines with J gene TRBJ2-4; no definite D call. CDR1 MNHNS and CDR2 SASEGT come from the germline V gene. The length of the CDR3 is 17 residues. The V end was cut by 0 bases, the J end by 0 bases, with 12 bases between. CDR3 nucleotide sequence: TGTGCCAGCAGTGAAGCTCTAGGCAGTCTAGCCAAAAACATTCAGTACTTC. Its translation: CASSEALGSLAKNIQYF.

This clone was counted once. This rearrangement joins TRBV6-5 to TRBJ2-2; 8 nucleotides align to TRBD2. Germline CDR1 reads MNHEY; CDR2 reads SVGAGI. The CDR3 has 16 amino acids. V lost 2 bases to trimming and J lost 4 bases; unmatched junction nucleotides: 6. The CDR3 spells CASSYGAGGVTGELFF. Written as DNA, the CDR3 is TGTGCCAGCAGTTACGGGGCGGGAGGCGTCACCGGGGAGCTGTTTTTT.

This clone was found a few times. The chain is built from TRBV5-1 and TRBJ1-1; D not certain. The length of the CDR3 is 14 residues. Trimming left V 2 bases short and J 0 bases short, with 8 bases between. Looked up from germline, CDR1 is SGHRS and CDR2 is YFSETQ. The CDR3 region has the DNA TGCGCCAGCAGCTTCATTCAGATGAACACTGAAGCTTTCTTT. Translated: CASSFIQMNTEAFF.

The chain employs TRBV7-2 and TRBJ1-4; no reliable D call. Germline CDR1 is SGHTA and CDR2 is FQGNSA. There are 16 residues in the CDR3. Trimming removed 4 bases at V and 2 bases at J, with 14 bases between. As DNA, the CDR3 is TGTGCCAGCAGCTGGGTTGCGGGGAAGACTAATGAAAAACTGTTTTTT. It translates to CASSWVAGKTNEKLFF.

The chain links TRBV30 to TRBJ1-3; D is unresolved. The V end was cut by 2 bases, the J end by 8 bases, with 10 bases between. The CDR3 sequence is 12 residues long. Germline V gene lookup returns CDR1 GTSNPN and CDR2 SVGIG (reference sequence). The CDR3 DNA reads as TGTGCCTGGAGTAGGCGGGAATACACCATATATTTT. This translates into CAWSRREYTIYF.

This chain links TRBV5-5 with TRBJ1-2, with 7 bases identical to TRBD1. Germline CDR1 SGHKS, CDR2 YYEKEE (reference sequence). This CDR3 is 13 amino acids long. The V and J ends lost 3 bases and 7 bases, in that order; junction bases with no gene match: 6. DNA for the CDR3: TGTGCCAGCAGCTCCACAGGGGTACTTGGCTACACCTTC. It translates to CASSSTGVLGYTF.

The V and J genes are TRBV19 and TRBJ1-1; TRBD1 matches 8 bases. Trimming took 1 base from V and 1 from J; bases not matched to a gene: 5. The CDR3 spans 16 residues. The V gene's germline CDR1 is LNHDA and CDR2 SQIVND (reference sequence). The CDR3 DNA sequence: TGTGCCAGTAGTATAGTGGGCAGGGGGCGGAACACTGAAGCTTTCTTT. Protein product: CASSIVGRGRNTEAFF.